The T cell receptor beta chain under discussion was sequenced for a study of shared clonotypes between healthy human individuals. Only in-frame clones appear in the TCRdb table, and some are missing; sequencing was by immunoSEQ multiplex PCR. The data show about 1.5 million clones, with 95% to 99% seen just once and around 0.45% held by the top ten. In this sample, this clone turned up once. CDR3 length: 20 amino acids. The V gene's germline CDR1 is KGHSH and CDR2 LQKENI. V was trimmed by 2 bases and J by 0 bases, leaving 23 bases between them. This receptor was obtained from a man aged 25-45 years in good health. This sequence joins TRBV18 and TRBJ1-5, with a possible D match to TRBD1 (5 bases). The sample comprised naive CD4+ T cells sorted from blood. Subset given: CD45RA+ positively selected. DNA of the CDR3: TGTGCCAGCTCACCAATAACCGACAGTTCAGTTCTTAATAGCAATCAGCCCCAGCATTTT. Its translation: CASSPITDSSVLNSNQPQHF.